This entry describes one T cell receptor beta chain. V was cut by 0 bases and J by 5 bases, with 10 bases left in between. Germline V lookup: CDR1 MGHRA, CDR2 YSYEKL. The CDR3 is 15 residues long. TCRdb re-called the RT-PCR reads with MiXCR, one entry per CDR3 protein. Seen here are fewer than 800,000 distinct CDR3 sequences, 14% observed once, and the top ten hold 3.6%. The receptor was derived from a female donor in good health, serving as a healthy control. The chain employs TRBV4-1 and TRBJ1-4, with D unclear. The sequenced material came from memory CD4+ T cells from blood. The CDR3 region is CASSQDPRQNEKLFF. The DNA for the CDR3 is TGCGCCAGCAGCCAAGATCCTCGTCAAAATGAAAAACTGTTTTTT.